This T cell receptor beta chain was sequenced during a study of Ad26.COV2.S vaccination and SARS-CoV-2 variants. Study findings and constraints: Spike-specific TCR breadth in vaccine recipients exceeded that seen in placebo recipients.

The V end was cut by 6 bases, the J end by 8 bases, with 8 bases between. Per the germline V gene, CDR1 is MNHEY and CDR2 is SVGAGI. CDR3 length: 11 residues. Using immunoSEQ multiplex PCR, the repertoire was profiled, and TCRdb retains in-frame clones only, with some absent. This sample yields 440,000 or so clones, of which 80% to 95% are seen a single time; less than 5.5% belongs to the top ten. Regarding treatment: 19 received Ad26.COV2.S at low or high dose, single or two shots; several received placebo; per-sample allocation not given. Day 63 after the first vaccine or placebo injection was the time point for sampling. This person who donated was an adult of 18-55 years in Boston. This clone was seen once. What it recognizes is unknown. The identical CDR3 is also encoded by other nucleotide sequences in the sample.

The sequence was collected from a person between 18 and 59 years old who received the Ad26.COV2.S COVID-19 vaccine or a placebo. The rearrangement links TRBV6-5 to TRBJ2-1; D is undetermined. Material: peripheral blood, obtained in a trial of Ad26.COV2.S vaccine versus placebo. CDR3 in amino acids: CASSRRDEQFF. The CDR3 bases are TGTGCCAGCAGCCGTCGTGATGAGCAGTTCTTC.